Listed here is a single T cell receptor beta chain. The entry originates in a study of blood T cell repertoires in COVID-19. Study overall: PBMCs, B-cell-depleted T cells, or T cells provided the cDNA or gDNA that made up the material.

TCRdb's table, derived via immunoSEQ multiplex PCR, lists solely in-frame clones and lacks some. Of 100,000 or so clones listed, approximately 89% were seen once; the top ten hold roughly 12%. V was pared by 4 bases and J by 4 bases, with 7 bases of the junction left unmatched. The V gene's germline CDR1 is SEHNR and CDR2 FQNEAQ (reference sequence). CDR3 size: 14 residues. The source of this sequence is a woman in her twenties or thirties with acute or convalescent COVID-19. The specimen was peripheral blood. This chain uses TRBV7-9 with TRBJ2-7; 7 nucleotides agree with TRBD1. As DNA, the CDR3 is TGTGCCAGCAGCTCGGGCTCGACAGGGTACGAGCAGTACTTC. Translated: CASSSGSTGYEQYF. Complete variable domain (other parts from reference TRBV7-9 and TRBJ2-7): DTGVSQNPRHKITKRGQNVTFRCDPISEHNRLYWYRQTLGQGPEFLTYFQNEAQLEKSRLLSDRFSAERPKGSFSTLEIQRTEQGDSAMYLCASSSGSTGYEQYFGPGTRLTVT.